This TCR beta chain was retrieved from a study of blood T cell repertoires in COVID-19. Generated by immunoSEQ multiplex PCR, the TCRdb table keeps only in-frame clones and is missing some. The repertoire has about 260,000 clones, around 88% of them found once; the top ten carry 1.2%. J lost 4 bases, V lost 2 bases, and 5 bases had no gene match. Germline V gene data show CDR1 as KGHSH and CDR2 as LQKENI. The CDR3 extends over 16 amino acids. This clone was observed a single time. Sequences were obtained from PBMCs or T cells enriched from blood (not recorded which). The chain couples TRBV18 to TRBJ2-1, with TRBD2 identical over 10 bases. This receptor was obtained from a woman between 40 and 55 years old with acute COVID-19. CDR3 loop: CASSPAPSGSYNEQFF. CDR3 sequence (DNA): TGTGCCAGCTCACCAGCCCCTAGCGGGAGTTACAATGAGCAGTTCTTC. The full variable domain, its missing parts supplied by reference TRBV18 and TRBJ2-1, is NAGVMQNPRHLVRRRGQEARLRCSPMKGHSHVYWYRQLPEEGLKFMVYLQKENIIDESGMPKERFSAEFPKEGPSILRIQQVVRGDSAAYFCASSPAPSGSYNEQFFGPGTRLTVL.